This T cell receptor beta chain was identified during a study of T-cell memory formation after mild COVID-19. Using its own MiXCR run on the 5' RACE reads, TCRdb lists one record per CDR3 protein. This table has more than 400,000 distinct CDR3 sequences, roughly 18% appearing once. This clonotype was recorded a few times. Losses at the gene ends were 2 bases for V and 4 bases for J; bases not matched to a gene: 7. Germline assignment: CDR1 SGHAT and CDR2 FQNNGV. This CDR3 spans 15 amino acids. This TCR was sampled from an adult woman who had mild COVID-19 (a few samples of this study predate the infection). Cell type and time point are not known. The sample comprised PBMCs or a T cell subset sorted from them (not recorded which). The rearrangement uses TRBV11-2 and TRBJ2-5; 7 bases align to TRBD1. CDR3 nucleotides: TGTGCCAGCAGCTTAACCGGTCCAGGGGGAGAGACCCAGTACTTC. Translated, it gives CASSLTGPGGETQYF.